A single sample is the source of the 23 T cell receptor beta chains below, sequenced in a study of blood T cell repertoires in COVID-19. The table came from immunoSEQ multiplex PCR; TCRdb's copy has only in-frame clones and leaves some out. This sample yields approximately 66,000 clones, of which under 90% are seen a single time; approximately 1.5% belongs to the top ten. The sample was peripheral blood. All receptors derive from a man in his sixties with acute or convalescent COVID-19.

CDR3 sequence: CASSPTGTSTDTQYF. In DNA, the CDR3 is TGTGCCAGCAGCCCGACAGGTACTAGCACAGATACGCAGTATTTT. V gene TRBV5-4 combines with J gene TRBJ2-3, with D possibly TRBD1 on 6 matching bases. This CDR3 region has 15 residues. V was trimmed by 4 bases and J by 0 bases, leaving 12 bases between them. Germline V gene sequence: CDR1 SGHNT, CDR2 YYREEE (reference sequence).

The chain is built from TRBV12-5 and TRBJ2-1; the match to TRBD1 covers 8 bases. Germline-derived CDR1 and CDR2 are LGHNT and FRNRAP. CDR3 length: 14 residues. Trimming cost V 6 bases and J 7 bases; bases outside gene matches: 8. CDR3 sequence: CASGSYRGVNEQFF. The CDR3 bases are TGTGCTAGTGGCTCCTACAGGGGGGTGAATGAGCAGTTCTTC. The full variable domain, with the rest looked up from reference TRBV12-5 and TRBJ2-1, is DARVTQTPRHKVTEMGQEVTMRCQPILGHNTVFWYRQTMMQGLELLAYFRNRAPLDDSGMPKDRFSAEMPDATLATLKIQPSEPRDSAVYFCASGSYRGVNEQFFGPGTRLTVL.

The chain couples TRBV10-3 to TRBJ1-1; D remains unclear. Germline V gene sequence: CDR1 ENHRY, CDR2 SYGVKD. Trimming shortened V by 7 bases and J by 6 bases, and 9 bases separated the two germline ends. CDR3 size: 11 residues. This chain's CDR3 is CAIKLEAEAFF. Here the CDR3 DNA reads TGTGCCATCAAGTTAGAAGCTGAAGCTTTCTTT.

The chain couples TRBV27 to TRBJ2-2; the D is unclear. Trimming removed 3 bases at V and 5 bases at J, with 13 bases between. This CDR3 region has 15 residues. CDR1 MNHEY and CDR2 SMNVEV come from the germline V gene (reference sequence). CDR3 DNA: TGTGCCAGCAGTTTCGGTCCGTCGCTAACCGGGGAGCTGTTTTTT. Its protein is CASSFGPSLTGELFF.

Written as DNA, the CDR3 is TGCAGCGTTGCTCACAGGGGGCGCGGGGAGACCCAGTACTTC. Translated, it gives CSVAHRGRGETQYF. The gene calls are TRBV29-1 and TRBJ2-5; TRBD1 matches 9 bases. Losses at the gene ends were 4 bases for V and 5 bases for J; bases not matched to a gene: 8. The germline gives CDR1 SQVTM, CDR2 ANQGSEA. This CDR3 is built from 14 residues.

This clone came up once. V is TRBV19 and J is TRBJ1-6; perhaps TRBD1 as D (6 bases). Trimming removed 7 bases from V and 5 bases from J, with 15 bases in between. The CDR3 is 15 amino acids. CDR1 LNHDA and CDR2 SQIVND come from the germline V gene (reference sequence). The CDR3 bases are TGTGCCAGTACCACCGGGACACTCGATAATTCACCCCTCCACTTT. It yields the protein CASTTGTLDNSPLHF.

This clone has a single count. This chain connects TRBV15 to TRBJ1-4; TRBD1 aligns across 7 bases. V lost 4 bases to trimming and J lost 13 bases; unmatched junction nucleotides: 15. Germline values: CDR1 LNHNV, CDR2 YYDKDF (reference sequence). The CDR3 totals 15 residues. In DNA form, the CDR3 reads TGTGCCACCAGCAACGTATTACAGGGGTTGGAAGCACTGTTTTTT. This codes for CATSNVLQGLEALFF.

The genes are TRBV5-1 and TRBJ2-6; tentative D call: TRBD1 (6 bases). This CDR3 is 16 amino acids long. V dropped 3 bases and J dropped 4 bases, with 14 bases sitting between them. Germline V gives CDR1 SGHRS, CDR2 YFSETQ. CDR3 residues: CASSSGALRGANVLTF. Here the CDR3 DNA reads TGCGCCAGCAGCTCAGGGGCCCTACGAGGGGCCAACGTCCTGACTTTC.

The chain has TRBV18 and TRBJ1-6; a possible D gene is TRBD1 (6 bases). Germline loops: CDR1 KGHSH, CDR2 LQKENI. The V end was cut by 3 bases, the J end by 7 bases, with 19 bases between. The CDR3 covers 17 residues. The CDR3 nucleotides are TGTGCCAGCTCACCTGGACAGCCCTATCTATCAAATTCACCCCTCCACTTT. Translating it yields CASSPGQPYLSNSPLHF.

The chain uses TRBV9 and TRBJ1-1; maybe TRBD1 (5 bases). V was clipped by 0 bases and J by 0 bases, with 12 bases between them. The germline V gene encodes CDR1 SGDLS and CDR2 YYNGEE. The CDR3 covers 16 residues. This chain's CDR3 is CASSVDPGFMNTEAFF. The CDR3 region has the DNA TGTGCCAGCAGCGTAGACCCAGGGTTTATGAACACTGAAGCTTTCTTT.

This clone turned up a few times. CDR3 protein: CASSEAFIYEQYF. CDR3 nucleotide sequence: TGTGCCAGCAGTGAAGCGTTCATCTACGAGCAGTACTTC. The rearrangement uses TRBV6-1 and TRBJ2-7; D gene unclear. The CDR3 has 13 amino acids. Germline loops: CDR1 MNHNS, CDR2 SASEGT. V dropped 0 bases and J dropped 3 bases, with 6 bases sitting between them.

In the case of this clone: The identical CDR3 is also encoded by other nucleotide sequences in the sample. This chain uses TRBV9 with TRBJ1-1; a weak D match, TRBD1 (6 bases). Germline-derived CDR1 and CDR2 are SGDLS and YYNGEE. This CDR3 has 15 residues. Trimming took off 2 bases at V and 2 bases at J, with 13 bases between the two ends. The CDR3 DNA reads as TGTGCCAGCAGCGTTGACAGGCTGGAAAACACTGAAGCTTTCTTT. This translates into CASSVDRLENTEAFF.

The chain combines TRBV5-6 with TRBJ1-1; 10 nucleotides agree with TRBD1. The CDR3 totals 16 residues. With 2 bases clipped from V and 4 bases from J, the junction kept 8 bases outside the gene matches. Germline V lookup: CDR1 SGHDT, CDR2 YYEEEE. Here the CDR3 DNA reads TGTGCCAGCAGCTTTCCTACCGGGACAGGGGTCACTGAAGCTTTCTTT. Translated, it gives CASSFPTGTGVTEAFF.

This chain uses TRBV19 with TRBJ2-4; TRBD2 might be the D (6 bases). The CDR3 spans 17 residues. V lost 5 bases, J lost 0 bases, and 17 bases lay in between. From germline, CDR1 is LNHDA and CDR2 SQIVND (reference sequence). The CDR3 DNA follows: TGTGCCAGTAGTGTCCTCGGGGGAAAACTAGCCAAAAACATTCAGTACTTC. The encoded protein is CASSVLGGKLAKNIQYF.

J is TRBJ2-3 and V is TRBV30; 9 nucleotides match TRBD1. Trimming at V came to 4 bases and at J to 1 base, leaving 3 bases not matched to a gene. This CDR3 spans 14 amino acids. Germline V CDR1 and CDR2: GTSNPN, SVGIG (reference sequence). In DNA form, the CDR3 reads TGTGCCTGGAAGCGGGACAGGGGCACAGATACGCAGTATTTT. Its protein is CAWKRDRGTDTQYF.

The J gene is TRBJ2-3, the V gene TRBV30; D may be TRBD2 (5 bases). CDR1 GTSNPN and CDR2 SVGIG come from the germline V gene (reference sequence). This CDR3 contains 17 residues. V lost 4 bases, J lost 2 bases, and 22 bases lay in between. The chain's CDR3 is CAWTPRGLAKYTDTQYF. The CDR3 DNA reads TGTGCCTGGACCCCACGCGGCCTAGCTAAATACACAGATACGCAGTATTTT.

Details on this clone: The identical CDR3 is also encoded by other nucleotide sequences in the sample. The gene calls are TRBV14 and TRBJ1-6; D possibly corresponds to TRBD1 (5 bases). The CDR3 extends over 14 amino acids. CDR1 and CDR2 (germline): SGHDN, FVKESK. The V and J ends lost 1 base and 6 bases respectively, with 7 bases between them. The CDR3 coding sequence is TGTGCCAGCAGCCAAGGGCAGGGTAATTCACCCCTCCACTTT. Protein product: CASSQGQGNSPLHF.

The gene calls are TRBV6-1 and TRBJ1-1, with D maybe TRBD1 (5 bases). The V and J ends lost 2 bases and 5 bases respectively, with 12 bases between them. CDR3 length: 14 residues. In germline, CDR1 is MNHNS, CDR2 SASEGT. The CDR3 is CASSEQGEGTEAFF. The CDR3 DNA follows: TGTGCCAGCAGTGAACAGGGCGAAGGAACTGAAGCTTTCTTT.

In this sample, this clone turned up a few times. The rearrangement joins TRBV19 to TRBJ1-5, with 8 bases that match TRBD1. The length of the CDR3 is 16 residues. Germline V gene sequence: CDR1 LNHDA, CDR2 SQIVND (reference sequence). The ends lost 1 base at V and 6 bases at J; junction bases unmatched: 8. CDR3 residues: CASSIGTGSPRQPQHF. The CDR3 nucleotides read TGTGCCAGTAGTATAGGGACAGGGAGCCCCCGTCAGCCCCAGCATTTT.

The rearrangement joins TRBV3-1 (or the pseudogene TRBV3-2) to TRBJ2-5; D is possibly TRBD1 (6 bases). Trimming left V 4 bases short and J 2 bases short, with 23 bases between. The germline CDR1 and CDR2 sequences are LGHDT and YNNKEL (reference sequence). The CDR3 consists of 18 residues. The CDR3 is CASSRRRLTGNTQETQYF. The DNA for the CDR3 is TGTGCCAGCAGCCGCAGACGTTTAACAGGGAATACGCAAGAGACCCAGTACTTC.

This clone was seen once. The rearrangement joins TRBV5-1 to TRBJ2-7, with unresolved D. Trimming stripped 1 base from V and 4 bases from J, with 9 bases between. Per the germline V gene, CDR1 is SGHRS and CDR2 is YFSETQ. The CDR3 is 13 amino acids. This CDR3 is CASSLLPTYEQYF. The CDR3 nucleotides read TGCGCCAGCAGCTTGTTACCAACATACGAGCAGTACTTC.

The rearrangement joins TRBV29-1 to TRBJ1-1; TRBD1 might be the D (6 bases). Trimming cost V 4 bases and J 0 bases, with 9 bases left between them. Germline V lookup: CDR1 SQVTM, CDR2 ANQGSEA. This CDR3 is 13 amino acids long. The CDR3 region is CSVGTVMNTEAFF. The CDR3, as DNA: TGCAGCGTTGGGACAGTCATGAACACTGAAGCTTTCTTT.

There are a few counts of this clone. The chain combines TRBV7-3 with TRBJ2-2; possible D gene TRBD2, 5 bases. The length of the CDR3 is 15 residues. The V gene's germline CDR1 is SGHTA and CDR2 FQGTGA. Trimming pared 5 bases from V and 7 bases from J, leaving 17 bases between. CDR3 residues: CASSLGGGLDGELFF. CDR3 nucleotide sequence: TGTGCCAGCAGCCTCGGTGGAGGTCTGGACGGGGAGCTGTTTTTT.